The 27 T cell receptor beta chains below were found in one sample sequenced in a study of response to subunit inactivated influenza vaccine. One entry per CDR3 protein results from TCRdb running MiXCR on the RT-PCR reads. The data hold roughly 780,000 distinct CDR3 sequences, with around 18% observed a single time. Sample: PBMCs from blood, taken more than 4 days after vaccination. The source is a man aged 50 to 60 who received an inactivated influenza vaccine.

This clonotype was found a few times. The chain couples TRBV20-1 to TRBJ1-6; the match to TRBD1 covers 8 bases. The length of the CDR3 is 15 residues. The J segment lost 1 base and the V segment lost 6 bases, leaving 5 bases of the junction unmatched. Germline V gene lookup returns CDR1 DFQATT and CDR2 SNEGSKA (reference sequence). The CDR3 reads CSAPDRGSYNSPLHF. The CDR3 nucleotides read TGCAGTGCGCCTGACAGGGGATCCTATAATTCACCCCTCCACTTT.

This clonotype was seen more than once but under ten times. The rearrangement links TRBV10-3 to TRBJ2-3, with TRBD2 matching 11 bases. The CDR3 spans 17 residues. Germline trimming cut 2 bases from V and 2 bases from J; bases unmatched to any gene: 6. From germline, CDR1 is ENHRY and CDR2 SYGVKD. CDR3 region: CAISEDPLAGDTDTQYF. As DNA, the CDR3 is TGTGCCATCAGTGAGGACCCACTAGCGGGAGACACAGATACGCAGTATTTT.

The J gene is TRBJ1-1, the V gene TRBV6-1, with 8 bases identical to TRBD1. The CDR3 is 14 residues long. The V segment lost 6 bases and the J segment 3 bases; nucleotides outside the gene matches: 6. From germline, CDR1 is MNHNS and CDR2 SASEGT. This CDR3 reads CASSAGGVDTEAFF. CDR3 in DNA: TGTGCCAGCAGCGCAGGGGGCGTCGACACTGAAGCTTTCTTT.

The genes are TRBV6-2 or TRBV6-3 and TRBJ1-2; D call uncertain. Germline assignment: CDR1 MNHEY and CDR2 SVGEGT. V gave up 3 bases and J gave up 1 base, with 9 bases separating them. The CDR3 totals 14 residues. CDR3 loop: CASSYSPINYGYTF. The CDR3 nucleotides read TGTGCCAGCAGTTATTCTCCGATTAACTATGGCTACACCTTC.

This clonotype has only a few counts. The J gene is TRBJ2-5, the V gene TRBV5-1; 10 bases align to TRBD2. The trim removed 5 bases at V and 3 bases at J, leaving 7 bases unmatched. CDR3 length: 15 amino acids. Per germline, CDR1 SGHRS and CDR2 YFSETQ. The chain's CDR3 is CASRLAGLTEETQYF. CDR3 nucleotides: TGCGCCAGCAGACTAGCGGGGTTGACCGAAGAGACCCAGTACTTC.

This clonotype has only a few counts. This chain joins TRBV28 and TRBJ2-1; 9 positions agree with TRBD2. Looked up from germline, CDR1 is MDHEN and CDR2 is SYDVKM. J gave up 7 bases and V 0 bases, and 10 bases lay outside the gene matches. This CDR3 region has 17 residues. CDR3 nucleotide sequence: TGTGCCAGCAGTTTATGGTATTTGGCGGGAGGGCGGAATGAGCAGTTCTTC. The encoded protein is CASSLWYLAGGRNEQFF.

This clonotype has a handful of counts. The chain joins TRBV28 to TRBJ2-7; TRBD1 agrees at 9 bases. The CDR3 has 15 amino acids. The V gene end was trimmed by 6 bases and the J gene end by 4 bases; junction bases not matched to a gene: 10. The germline CDR1 and CDR2 sequences are MDHEN and SYDVKM. The CDR3 nucleotides are TGTGCCAGCAGGTCACCGGGACAGGGTCGTTACGAGCAGTACTTC. Amino acids: CASRSPGQGRYEQYF.

The chain couples TRBV20-1 to TRBJ2-1; 14 nucleotides align to TRBD2. The CDR3 length is 13 residues. The germline V gene encodes CDR1 DFQATT and CDR2 SNEGSKA (reference sequence). J was trimmed by 10 bases and V by 6 bases; bases with no gene match: 5. CDR3 coding DNA: TGCAGTGCCCCGGGACTAGCGGGGGTAGAGCAGTTCTTC. Its translation: CSAPGLAGVEQFF.

This chain connects TRBV24-1 to TRBJ2-3, with D unclear. V was trimmed by 1 base and J by 1 base, leaving 11 bases between them. The CDR3 is made up of 16 amino acids. Germline-derived CDR1 and CDR2 are KGHDR and SFDVKD. The CDR3 is CATSDFGSQGTDTQYF. The CDR3, as DNA: TGTGCCACCAGTGATTTTGGTAGCCAGGGCACAGATACGCAGTATTTT.

J is TRBJ2-3 and V is TRBV20-1, with TRBD2 identical over 12 bases. Germline lookup yields CDR1 DFQATT and CDR2 SNEGSKA (reference sequence). V lost 4 bases, J lost 7 bases, and 9 bases stayed unmatched. The CDR3 is 15 amino acids. This CDR3 is CSATKTSGSTYTQYF. In DNA, the CDR3 is TGCAGTGCTACTAAGACTAGCGGGAGTACATATACGCAGTATTTT.

This clonotype has just a few counts. The CDR3 here is CSVPPGLAFTDTQYF. The DNA for the CDR3 is TGCAGCGTACCACCGGGACTAGCGTTCACAGATACGCAGTATTTT. The J gene is TRBJ2-3, the V gene TRBV29-1; 10 bases fit TRBD2. The germline gives CDR1 SQVTM, CDR2 ANQGSEA. The CDR3 spans 15 residues. The J segment lost 2 bases and the V segment lost 6 bases, leaving 8 bases of the junction unmatched.

The rearrangement joins TRBV7-6 to TRBJ2-7; 8 positions match TRBD1. J lost 2 bases, V lost 5 bases, and 8 bases had no gene match. Germline CDR1 and CDR2: SGHVS and FNYEAQ. The CDR3 is 15 amino acids. This CDR3 reads CASSPWTGRTYEQYF. The CDR3 DNA reads TGTGCCAGCAGCCCGTGGACAGGGCGAACCTACGAGCAGTACTTC.

This clonotype came up a few times. The rearrangement links TRBV10-2 to TRBJ1-1; D ambiguous. The CDR3 sequence is 13 residues long. Per the germline V gene, CDR1 is WSHSY and CDR2 is SAAADI. Trimming removed 0 bases from V and 4 bases from J, with 6 bases in between. The CDR3, as DNA: TGCGCCAGCAGTGAGTCGGGAGGCACTGAAGCTTTCTTT. Encoded protein: CASSESGGTEAFF.

The table lists this clonotype with a few counts. V usage is TRBV7-6 and J usage is TRBJ2-2; TRBD1 might be the D (5 bases). This CDR3 has 15 amino acids. Germline lookup yields CDR1 SGHVS and CDR2 FNYEAQ. Trimming cost V 6 bases and J 7 bases, with 18 bases left between them. For the CDR3, the DNA is TGTGCCAGCAGTCTAAAGATGGGGCTTGGCGGGGAGCTGTTTTTT. Translation gives CASSLKMGLGGELFF.

Ten or more counts support this clonotype. The V call is TRBV29-1, the J call TRBJ2-7; 8 positions match TRBD1. The junction had 13 bases not matched to a gene; V was cut back by 6 bases and J by 6 bases. This CDR3 has 14 amino acids. CDR1 and CDR2 from the germline V gene are SQVTM and ANQGSEA. DNA of the CDR3: TGCAGCGTCCTGAAGGACAGGGTTTTTGGCGAGCAGTACTTC. This translates into CSVLKDRVFGEQYF.

This clonotype was recorded a few times. The gene calls are TRBV9 and TRBJ2-3; TRBD2 aligns across 7 bases. V dropped 4 bases and J dropped 6; count of bases not matched to a gene: 8. Germline V gives CDR1 SGDLS, CDR2 YYNGEE. This CDR3 has 14 residues. CDR3 loop: CASSFGLVRDTQYF. The CDR3 DNA sequence: TGTGCCAGCAGCTTTGGACTAGTTAGGGATACGCAGTATTTT. Based on the CDR3 plus reference TRBV9 and TRBJ2-3, the full variable domain is DSGVTQTPKHLITATGQRVTLRCSPRSGDLSVYWYQQSLDQGLQFLIQYYNGEERAKGNILERFSAQQFPDLHSELNLSSLELGDSALYFCASSFGLVRDTQYFGPGTRLTVL.

This clonotype showed up many times. The chain uses TRBV5-1 and TRBJ1-3; D not resolved. This CDR3 has 17 amino acids. V was cut by 4 bases and J by 0 bases, with 17 bases left in between. Per the germline V gene, CDR1 is SGHRS and CDR2 is YFSETQ. As DNA, the CDR3 is TGCGCCAGCAGCACGGCCCCGCCGTGGAGCTCTGGAAACACCATATATTTT. This gives the protein CASSTAPPWSSGNTIYF. The whole variable domain, remainder taken from reference TRBV5-1 and TRBJ1-3, is KAGVTQTPRYLIKTRGQQVTLSCSPISGHRSVSWYQQTPGQGLQFLFEYFSETQRNKGNFPGRFSGRQFSNSRSEMNVSTLELGDSALYLCASSTAPPWSSGNTIYFGEGSWLTVV.

This clonotype was counted only a few times. The chain employs TRBV7-2 and TRBJ2-1; tentatively, D is TRBD1 or TRBD2 (5 bases each). The CDR3 consists of 16 residues. V was pared by 4 bases and J by 2 bases, with 15 bases between. Germline V CDR1 and CDR2: SGHTA, FQGNSA. This CDR3 is CASSSTGTPPYNEQFF. The CDR3 nucleotides are TGTGCCAGCAGCTCAACCGGGACGCCTCCCTACAATGAGCAGTTCTTC.

This clonotype turned up a few times. The chain carries TRBV20-1 and TRBJ2-7; D is unclear. V was pared by 1 base and J by 6 bases, with 10 bases between. CDR3 size: 12 residues. Germline lookup yields CDR1 DFQATT and CDR2 SNEGSKA (reference sequence). In DNA, the CDR3 is TGCAGTGCTAGAGGGATTATCGGCGAGCAGTACTTC. Amino acids: CSARGIIGEQYF.

This clonotype has a count of ten or more. The J gene is TRBJ2-1, the V gene TRBV12-3 or TRBV12-4; D uncertain. This CDR3 is 14 amino acids long. The V end was cut by 6 bases, the J end by 0 bases, with 9 bases between. This CDR3 is CASRLLSSYNEQFF. As DNA, the CDR3 is TGTGCCAGCAGGTTACTCTCCTCCTACAATGAGCAGTTCTTC.

The gene calls are TRBV14 and TRBJ1-5; D is unclear. V was cut by 7 bases and J by 5 bases, with 9 bases left in between. From germline, CDR1 is SGHDN and CDR2 FVKESK. The CDR3 has 12 residues. The CDR3 region has the DNA TGTGCCAGCACGAACCCCCATCAGCCCCAGCATTTT. It yields the protein CASTNPHQPQHF.

This clonotype has at least ten counts. J is TRBJ2-5 and V is TRBV10-3; no definite D call. Germline-derived CDR1 and CDR2 are ENHRY and SYGVKD. The CDR3 is 13 amino acids. V lost 2 bases to trimming and J lost 2 bases, with 6 bases between them. The CDR3, as DNA: TGTGCCATCAGTGAGGCCACACAAGAGACCCAGTACTTC. Translation gives CAISEATQETQYF.

This chain uses TRBV28 with TRBJ2-1, with D possibly TRBD1 on 5 matching bases. CDR1 MDHEN and CDR2 SYDVKM come from the germline V gene. This CDR3 comprises 16 residues. Trimming removed 3 bases from V and 3 bases from J, with 15 bases in between. The CDR3 is CASSLQQARIYNEQFF. The CDR3 DNA reads as TGTGCCAGCAGTTTGCAACAGGCGCGGATCTACAATGAGCAGTTCTTC.

The rearrangement uses TRBV20-1 and TRBJ1-5; the D gene is possibly TRBD1 (6 bases). Germline V gives CDR1 DFQATT, CDR2 SNEGSKA (reference sequence). This CDR3 has 14 amino acids. The V end lost 5 bases, the J end lost 6 bases, and 17 bases lay between the germline ends. The CDR3 nucleotides read TGCAGTGCTCATACAGGGCAGTCGGTTCAGCCCCAGCATTTT. Translating it yields CSAHTGQSVQPQHF.

The chain is built from TRBV20-1 and TRBJ2-2, with 7 positions matching TRBD2. After removal of 6 bases from V and 5 bases from J, the junction contained 9 bases not matched to a gene. This CDR3 is built from 14 residues. Germline CDR1 is DFQATT and CDR2 is SNEGSKA (reference sequence). CDR3 nucleotide sequence: TGCAGTGCCCACCGGCGGGGGAATACCGGGGAGCTGTTTTTT. This translates into CSAHRRGNTGELFF.

This chain uses TRBV4-1 with TRBJ1-4; D not certain. The CDR3 totals 12 residues. Germline CDR1 and CDR2: MGHRA and YSYEKL. Trimming pared 4 bases from V and 14 bases from J, leaving 14 bases between. CDR3 coding DNA: TGCGCCAGCAGCCGCCTAACGTCGACGCTGTTTTTT. This gives the protein CASSRLTSTLFF.

This clonotype was counted at least ten times. This sequence joins TRBV12-3 or TRBV12-4 and TRBJ2-1; D not resolved. CDR3 size: 14 residues. Trimming took 1 base from V and 6 from J, leaving 10 bases between them. The CDR3 spells CASSLDGGPNEQFF. For the CDR3, the DNA is TGTGCCAGCAGTTTAGATGGCGGCCCCAATGAGCAGTTCTTC.